Listed here are 31 T cell receptor beta chains from one sample, sequenced in a study of T-cell memory formation after mild COVID-19 (dated by TCRdb to the early 2020s). Library construction relied on 5' RACE. Sequencer: Illumina NovaSeq 6000. TCRdb cleaned the public reads at Q25 with fastp, built clones with MiXCR and kept in-frame beta chains. Merged by CDR3 protein, the rows form single entries marked with the most common genes and DNA. The sample table records more than 400,000 distinct CDR3 sequences; 15% to 20% of these occur just once. The ten most abundant clones make up 9% to 15% of the sample. The specimen sequenced was PBMCs or a T cell subset sorted from them (not recorded which). Receptors were obtained from an adult woman who had mild COVID-19 (a few samples of this study predate the infection). The sample titles of this study are shuffled in the database, so cell type and time point are left out; the donor was told from shared clones.

In its sample, this clonotype was seen a few times. The chain couples TRBV12-5 to TRBJ2-3, with 10 bases matching TRBD2. J lost 0 bases, V lost 1 base, and 7 bases had no gene match. Looked up from germline, CDR1 is LGHNT and CDR2 is FRNRAP. This CDR3 contains 18 residues. CDR3 sequence reads: CASGLGLAGGTSTDTQYF. The CDR3 DNA sequence: TGTGCTAGTGGTTTGGGGTTAGCGGGGGGCACCAGCACAGATACGCAGTATTTT.

This clonotype came up a few times. The CDR3 bases are TGTGCCAGCAGTTCGGGGAAGCCTATACGGCAGTACTTC. This sequence encodes CASSSGKPIRQYF. The gene calls are TRBV6-5 and TRBJ2-7; weak D call: TRBD2 (5 bases). Trimming shortened V by 4 bases and J by 9 bases, and 16 bases separated the two germline ends. Germline CDR1 is MNHEY and CDR2 is SVGAGI. The CDR3 has 13 amino acids.

This clonotype was seen more than once but under ten times. The V call is TRBV24-1, the J call TRBJ1-5, with TRBD1 matching over 10 bases. The CDR3 runs to 14 residues. Germline values: CDR1 KGHDR, CDR2 SFDVKD. With V trimmed by 6 bases and J by 7 bases, 5 bases remained unmatched. The CDR3 spells CATSPDRGDQPQHF. CDR3 DNA: TGTGCCACCAGTCCGGACAGGGGGGACCAGCCCCAGCATTTT.

The V and J genes are TRBV9 and TRBJ2-2, with 11 bases that match TRBD2. Germline CDR1 reads SGDLS; CDR2 reads YYNGEE. The CDR3 has 16 amino acids. Trimming took 4 bases from V and 5 from J; bases not matched to a gene: 7. The chain's CDR3 is CASSSIAGGPTGELFF. In DNA form, the CDR3 reads TGTGCCAGCAGCTCTATAGCGGGGGGGCCGACCGGGGAGCTGTTTTTT.

The J gene is TRBJ2-7, the V gene TRBV27, with a tentative D call TRBD1 (6 bases). The CDR3 has 13 residues. V was cut by 3 bases and J by 5 bases, with 11 bases left in between. Germline values: CDR1 MNHEY, CDR2 SMNVEV (reference sequence). The CDR3 loop reads CASSFTGFHEQYF. CDR3 coding DNA: TGTGCCAGCAGTTTCACAGGGTTCCACGAGCAGTACTTC.

This clonotype came up a few times. The chain combines TRBV12-3 or TRBV12-4 with TRBJ2-1, with D perhaps matching TRBD2 (6 bases). V lost 5 bases and J lost 4, with 18 bases in between. This CDR3 has 16 amino acids. Here the CDR3 DNA reads TGTGCCAGCAGTCCCTGGGGAGGAGGGAGTTACAATGAGCAGTTCTTC. Its translation is CASSPWGGGSYNEQFF.

The chain recombines TRBV20-1 with TRBJ2-7; D is possibly TRBD2 (7 bases). Trimming shortened V by 6 bases and J by 0 bases, and 21 bases separated the two germline ends. The CDR3 runs to 16 residues. Germline V CDR1 and CDR2: DFQATT, SNEGSKA (reference sequence). CDR3 sequence (DNA): TGCAGTGCCCCGAGGGGGGGAACAGGGAGCTCCTACGAGCAGTACTTC. Translating it yields CSAPRGGTGSSYEQYF.

This chain's CDR3 is CASSVGRAMNIQYF. The CDR3 DNA reads TGTGCCAGCAGCGTAGGCAGGGCCATGAACATTCAGTACTTC. The chain links TRBV9 to TRBJ2-4, with D perhaps matching TRBD1 (5 bases). The CDR3 is 14 residues long. Germline values: CDR1 SGDLS, CDR2 YYNGEE. The V end lost 0 bases, the J end lost 7 bases, and 11 bases lay between the germline ends.

This clonotype was counted only a few times. This chain uses TRBV7-3 with TRBJ2-5; D possibly corresponds to TRBD2 (6 bases). The germline V and J ends were trimmed by 5 bases and 5 bases, with 12 bases remaining between them. Germline V gene sequence: CDR1 SGHTA, CDR2 FQGTGA. CDR3 size: 13 residues. In nucleotides, the CDR3 is TGTGCCAGCAGCCCGGGACTGCGGGAGACCCAGTACTTC. It yields the protein CASSPGLRETQYF. The full variable domain, with the rest looked up from reference TRBV7-3 and TRBJ2-5, is GAGVSQTPSNKVTEKGKYVELRCDPISGHTALYWYRQSLGQGPEFLIYFQGTGAADDSGLPNDRFFAVRPEGSVSTLKIQRTERGDSAVYLCASSPGLRETQYFGPGTRLLVL.

This clonotype has more than one count but fewer than ten. The chain combines TRBV7-6 with TRBJ2-5; D may be TRBD2 (6 bases). With 1 base removed from V and 10 bases from J, the gap between germline ends came to 10 bases. The CDR3 loop spans 12 amino acids. Germline V gene sequence: CDR1 SGHVS, CDR2 FNYEAQ. CDR3 coding DNA: TGTGCCAGCAGCTTAGAGAGGCGGGGCCAGTACTTC. This codes for CASSLERRGQYF.

The sample holds a few counts of this clonotype. The chain recombines TRBV7-2 with TRBJ2-1; D is uncertain. The V end was cut by 0 bases, the J end by 9 bases, with 12 bases between. This CDR3 has 14 residues. In germline, CDR1 is SGHTA, CDR2 FQGNSA. CDR3 coding DNA: TGTGCCAGCAGCTTAGCCCGCACCATGGGTGAGCAGTTCTTC. This sequence encodes CASSLARTMGEQFF.

This rearrangement joins TRBV3-1 to TRBJ1-2; D gene ambiguous. The CDR3 loop spans 15 amino acids. The germline V gene encodes CDR1 LGHDT and CDR2 YNNKEL (reference sequence). Trimming took 1 base from V and 4 from J, leaving 13 bases between them. CDR3 sequence (DNA): TGTGCCAGCAGCCAAGCCCAAGGAGGTGGCTATGGCTACACCTTC. Its protein product is CASSQAQGGGYGYTF.

V usage is TRBV12-3 or TRBV12-4 and J usage is TRBJ2-7; TRBD1 aligns across 8 bases. V lost 5 bases, J lost 0 bases, and 15 bases stayed unmatched. The CDR3 runs to 18 residues. DNA for the CDR3: TGTGCCAGCAGTGACAGGGGCCGCAGACTTCAAAGCTCCTACGAGCAGTACTTC. Translated, it gives CASSDRGRRLQSSYEQYF.

This clonotype has more than one count but fewer than ten. The CDR3 nucleotides are TGTGCCACCAGCGGGAGACAGGATCAGCCCCAGCATTTT. It specifies CATSGRQDQPQHF. The chain employs TRBV24-1 and TRBJ1-5, with D possibly being TRBD1 (6 bases). With 7 bases removed from V and 5 bases from J, the gap between germline ends came to 11 bases. This CDR3 is 13 amino acids long. From germline, CDR1 is KGHDR and CDR2 SFDVKD.

Points on this clonotype: A much larger clone differs by one base, so this may be a read error. The CDR3 spells CASSSSGQGSYEQYF. CDR3 sequence (DNA): TGTGCCAGCAGCTCCTCGGGACAGGGATCCTACGAGCAGTACTTC. The chain couples TRBV7-6 to TRBJ2-7; 9 nucleotides align to TRBD1. The CDR3 totals 15 residues. Looked up from germline, CDR1 is SGHVS and CDR2 is FNYEAQ. Trimming removed 4 bases from V and 1 base from J; junction bases left unmatched: 5.

The chain employs TRBV7-9 and TRBJ1-2; D is ambiguous. The CDR3 spans 12 residues. Germline assignment: CDR1 SEHNR and CDR2 FQNEAQ (reference sequence). The V end was cut by 8 bases, the J end by 8 bases, with 15 bases between. The CDR3 DNA reads TGTGCCAGCCACGGGGAATCGGGAGGCTACACCTTC. This gives the protein CASHGESGGYTF.

In its sample, this clonotype was seen many times. The chain combines TRBV5-1 with TRBJ2-5; D not resolved. The CDR3 length is 14 residues. V was pared by 0 bases and J by 5 bases, with 11 bases between. CDR1 and CDR2 (germline): SGHRS, YFSETQ. This CDR3 reads CASSLGTVPETQYF. The CDR3 DNA sequence: TGCGCCAGCAGCTTGGGGACGGTTCCCGAGACCCAGTACTTC.

The chain is built from TRBV12-3 or TRBV12-4 and TRBJ1-4; D possibly corresponds to TRBD1 (6 bases). Deletions cut 2 bases from V and 8 bases from J, with 21 bases between. The CDR3 totals 17 residues. The CDR3 sequence is CASSLTGQYVYGEKLFF. In DNA form, the CDR3 reads TGTGCCAGCAGTTTAACTGGACAGTATGTATACGGGGAAAAACTGTTTTTT.

The CDR3 bases are TGTGCCAGCAGTGCGTTAGGGAATGAGCAGTTCTTC. Residues: CASSALGNEQFF. This chain uses TRBV2 with TRBJ2-1; D ambiguous. Trimming stripped 4 bases from V and 7 bases from J, with 8 bases between. The germline gives CDR1 SNHLY, CDR2 FYNNEI. The CDR3 runs to 12 residues.

In nucleotides, the CDR3 is TGTGCCACCAGCGGGTCAAGGGACGACCTCGCGAACACCGGGGAGCTGTTTTTT. Translated: CATSGSRDDLANTGELFF. The rearrangement joins TRBV15 to TRBJ2-2; either TRBD1 or TRBD2 may fit D (5 bases each). V was trimmed by 5 bases and J by 0 bases, leaving 19 bases between them. The CDR3 extends over 18 amino acids. Germline CDR1 and CDR2: LNHNV and YYDKDF (reference sequence). The variable domain in full, with the rest retrieved from reference TRBV15 and TRBJ2-2, is DAMVIQNPRYQVTQFGKPVTLSCSQTLNHNVMYWYQQKSSQAPKLLFHYYDKDFNNEADTPDNFQSRRPNTSFCFLDIRSPGLGDTAMYLCATSGSRDDLANTGELFFGEGSRLTVL.

The chain couples TRBV28 to TRBJ2-1; D not certain. Trimming pared 0 bases from V and 2 bases from J, leaving 5 bases between. The CDR3 spans 14 residues. Germline lookup yields CDR1 MDHEN and CDR2 SYDVKM. The CDR3 region is CASSLWGTYNEQFF. The CDR3, as DNA: TGTGCCAGCAGTTTATGGGGCACCTACAATGAGCAGTTCTTC.

This clonotype appeared a few times. The rearrangement joins TRBV5-1 to TRBJ2-3; D is undetermined. Germline CDR1 is SGHRS and CDR2 is YFSETQ. This CDR3 spans 14 amino acids. With 1 base removed from V and 5 bases from J, the gap between germline ends came to 11 bases. The CDR3 DNA sequence: TGCGCCAGCAGCTTGAGCTCCATCCTAGATACGCAGTATTTT. This sequence encodes CASSLSSILDTQYF.

This clonotype was seen only a few times. The CDR3 DNA reads TGTGCCAGCAGCTTTTTAGCGATAGCGGGGGGTGTGGGCGATACGCAGTATTTT. Residues: CASSFLAIAGGVGDTQYF. The rearrangement links TRBV7-2 to TRBJ2-3; 10 bases are shared with TRBD2. V lost 3 bases to trimming and J lost 6 bases; unmatched junction nucleotides: 15. Germline V CDR1 and CDR2: SGHTA, FQGNSA. The CDR3 has 18 amino acids.

CDR3 sequence: CATSRDKGLVTEAFF. CDR3 in DNA: TGTGCCACCAGCAGGGACAAAGGTTTGGTCACTGAAGCTTTCTTT. The chain is built from TRBV15 and TRBJ1-1; D may be TRBD1 (5 bases). CDR1 is LNHNV and CDR2 is YYDKDF in the germline V gene (reference sequence). The CDR3 length is 15 residues. V lost 3 bases to trimming and J lost 4 bases, with 15 bases between them.

In this sample, this clonotype turned up a few times. The chain uses TRBV5-1 and TRBJ2-5, with D tentatively TRBD2 (6 bases). V lost 6 bases and J 3 bases, leaving 12 bases between the germline ends. CDR3 size: 13 residues. Germline loops: CDR1 SGHRS, CDR2 YFSETQ. Written as DNA, the CDR3 is TGCGCCAGCAAATGGCCTAGCGAAGAGACCCAGTACTTC. Residues: CASKWPSEETQYF. Looking up the rest from reference TRBV5-1 and TRBJ2-5 gives the full variable domain: KAGVTQTPRYLIKTRGQQVTLSCSPISGHRSVSWYQQTPGQGLQFLFEYFSETQRNKGNFPGRFSGRQFSNSRSEMNVSTLELGDSALYLCASKWPSEETQYFGPGTRLLVL.

This clonotype was counted ten times or more. This sequence joins TRBV7-6 and TRBJ2-3; D not certain. The CDR3 has 12 residues. CDR1 and CDR2 from the germline V gene are SGHVS and FNYEAQ. V lost 5 bases, J lost 6 bases, and 9 bases lay in between. The CDR3 DNA reads TGTGCCAGCAGCCCCCAGGTTGATACGCAGTATTTT. Protein: CASSPQVDTQYF.

This clonotype was observed at least ten times. The chain joins TRBV5-6 to TRBJ2-7, with D unresolved. In germline, CDR1 is SGHDT, CDR2 YYEEEE. V shed 4 bases and J shed 3 bases, with 26 bases lying between them. The CDR3 covers 18 residues. The CDR3 bases are TGTGCCAGCAGCGGCGGACGATCGGCAGGCCCTCAATACTACGAGCAGTACTTC. Translated: CASSGGRSAGPQYYEQYF.

The rearrangement joins TRBV20-1 to TRBJ1-1, with a tentative D call TRBD1 (5 bases). CDR3 length equals 11 residues. Germline V gives CDR1 DFQATT, CDR2 SNEGSKA (reference sequence). The CDR3 DNA follows: TGCAGAGTACCGGGGGGAGCTGAAGCTTTCTTT. Translation: CRVPGGAEAFF.

The J gene is TRBJ1-1, the V gene TRBV5-5; D not certain. Trimming removed 2 bases from V and 0 bases from J, with 14 bases in between. This CDR3 is 16 amino acids long. The germline V gene encodes CDR1 SGHKS and CDR2 YYEKEE (reference sequence). CDR3 region: CASSFGRRLMNTEAFF. The CDR3 DNA sequence: TGTGCCAGCAGCTTCGGACGGCGGCTCATGAACACTGAAGCTTTCTTT.

The gene calls are TRBV18 and TRBJ2-7, with D possibly TRBD1 on 6 matching bases. V was trimmed by 3 bases and J by 1 base, leaving 10 bases between them. This CDR3 is built from 14 residues. Looked up from germline, CDR1 is KGHSH and CDR2 is LQKENI. Here the CDR3 reads CASSPSTGSYEQYF. The CDR3 DNA is TGTGCCAGCTCACCGTCAACAGGGTCCTACGAGCAGTACTTC.

This clonotype appeared a few times. The chain is built from TRBV6-6 and TRBJ2-1, with D possibly being TRBD1 (7 bases). The CDR3 has 15 amino acids. Trimming left V 6 bases short and J 4 bases short, with 16 bases between. Per the germline V gene, CDR1 is MNHNY and CDR2 is SVGAGI (reference sequence). DNA of the CDR3: TGTGCCAGCAGGTCCAGGGGGGCTTCGTACAATGAGCAGTTCTTC. Translating it yields CASRSRGASYNEQFF.